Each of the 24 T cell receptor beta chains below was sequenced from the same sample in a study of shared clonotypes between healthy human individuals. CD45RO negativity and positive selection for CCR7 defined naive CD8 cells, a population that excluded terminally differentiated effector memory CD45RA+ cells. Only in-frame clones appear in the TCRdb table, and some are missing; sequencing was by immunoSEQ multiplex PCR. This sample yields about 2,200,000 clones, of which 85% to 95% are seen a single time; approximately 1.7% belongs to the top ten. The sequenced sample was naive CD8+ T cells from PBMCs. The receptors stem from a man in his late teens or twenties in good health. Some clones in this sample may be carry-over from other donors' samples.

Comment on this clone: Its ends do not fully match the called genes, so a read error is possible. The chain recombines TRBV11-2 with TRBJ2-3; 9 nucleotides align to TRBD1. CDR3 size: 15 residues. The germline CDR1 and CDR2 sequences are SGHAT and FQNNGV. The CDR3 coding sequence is TGTGCCAGCAGCACCCCCGGGACAGGGCCCTACGCTGCAGATTTT. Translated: CASSTPGTGPYAADF.

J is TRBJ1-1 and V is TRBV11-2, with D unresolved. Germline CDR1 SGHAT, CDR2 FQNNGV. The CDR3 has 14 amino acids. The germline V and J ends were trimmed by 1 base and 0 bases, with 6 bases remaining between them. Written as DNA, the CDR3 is TGTGCCAGCAGCTTAGGACTGATGAACACTGAAGCTTTCTTT. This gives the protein CASSLGLMNTEAFF.

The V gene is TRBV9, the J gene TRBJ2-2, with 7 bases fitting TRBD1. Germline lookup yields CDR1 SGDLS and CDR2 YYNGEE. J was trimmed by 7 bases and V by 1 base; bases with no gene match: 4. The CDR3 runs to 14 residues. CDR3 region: CASSVRGGHGELFF. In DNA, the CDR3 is TGTGCCAGCAGCGTAAGAGGGGGCCACGGGGAGCTGTTTTTT.

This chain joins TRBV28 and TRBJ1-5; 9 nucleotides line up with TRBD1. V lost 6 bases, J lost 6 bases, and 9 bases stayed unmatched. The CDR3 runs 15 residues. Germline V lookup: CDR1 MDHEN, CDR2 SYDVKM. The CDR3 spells CASRRDRVIRQPQHF. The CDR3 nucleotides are TGTGCCAGCAGGCGGGACAGGGTTATCCGTCAGCCCCAGCATTTT.

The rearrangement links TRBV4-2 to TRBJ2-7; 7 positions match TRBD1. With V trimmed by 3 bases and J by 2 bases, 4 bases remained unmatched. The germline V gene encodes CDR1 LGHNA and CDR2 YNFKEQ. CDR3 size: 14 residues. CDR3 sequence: CASSQGQYTYEQYF. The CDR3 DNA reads TGTGCCAGCAGCCAGGGACAGTATACCTACGAGCAGTACTTC.

The CDR3 coding sequence is TGTGCCAGCAGCTTTTACATAAACAATGAGCAGTTCTTC. This sequence encodes CASSFYINNEQFF. The rearrangement uses TRBV5-6 and TRBJ2-1; D gene ambiguous. CDR3 length: 13 amino acids. In germline, CDR1 is SGHDT, CDR2 YYEEEE. The ends were cut back, 2 bases at V and 5 bases at J, with 8 bases in the middle.

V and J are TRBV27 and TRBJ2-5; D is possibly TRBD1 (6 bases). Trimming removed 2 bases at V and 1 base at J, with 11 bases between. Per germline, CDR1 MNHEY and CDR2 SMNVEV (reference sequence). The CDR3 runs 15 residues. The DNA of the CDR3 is TGTGCCAGCAGTTTAACAGACAGGTCCCAAGAGACCCAGTACTTC. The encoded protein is CASSLTDRSQETQYF.

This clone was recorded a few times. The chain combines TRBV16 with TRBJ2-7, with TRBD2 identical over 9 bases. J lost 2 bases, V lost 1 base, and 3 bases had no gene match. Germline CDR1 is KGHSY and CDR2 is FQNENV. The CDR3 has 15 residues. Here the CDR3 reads CASSQLGGGAYEQYF. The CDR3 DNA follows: TGTGCCAGCAGCCAATTGGGCGGGGGGGCCTACGAGCAGTACTTC. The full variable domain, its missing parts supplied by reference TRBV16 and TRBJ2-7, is GEEVAQTPKHLVRGEGQKAKLYCAPIKGHSYVFWYQQVLKNEFKFLISFQNENVFDETGMPKERFSAKCLPNSPCSLEIQATKLEDSAVYFCASSQLGGGAYEQYFGPGTRLTVT.

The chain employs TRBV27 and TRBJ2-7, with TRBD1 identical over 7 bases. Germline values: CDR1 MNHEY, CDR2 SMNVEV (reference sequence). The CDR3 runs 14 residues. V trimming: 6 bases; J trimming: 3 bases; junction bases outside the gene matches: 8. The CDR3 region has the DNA TGTGCCAGCAGCCAGGACGGGACAGTCTACGAGCAGTACTTC. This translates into CASSQDGTVYEQYF.

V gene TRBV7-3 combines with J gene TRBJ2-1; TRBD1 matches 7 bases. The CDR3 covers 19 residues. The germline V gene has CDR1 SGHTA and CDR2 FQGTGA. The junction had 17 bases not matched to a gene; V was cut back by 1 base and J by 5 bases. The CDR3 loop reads CASSLIGLGRQGIHNEQFF. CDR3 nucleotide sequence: TGTGCCAGCAGCTTAATCGGGTTGGGCCGACAGGGAATCCACAATGAGCAGTTCTTC.

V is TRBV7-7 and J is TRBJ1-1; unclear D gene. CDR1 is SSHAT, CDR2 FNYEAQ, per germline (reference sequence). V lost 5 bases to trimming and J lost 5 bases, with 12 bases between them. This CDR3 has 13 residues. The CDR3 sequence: CASSPTEGTEAFF. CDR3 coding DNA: TGTGCCAGCAGCCCTACAGAGGGTACTGAAGCTTTCTTT.

The CDR3 DNA reads TGTGCCAGCAGTCGCGCTGTAGGAGACGGGGAGCTGTTTTTT. This codes for CASSRAVGDGELFF. This chain joins TRBV27 and TRBJ2-2; D remains ambiguous. This CDR3 is built from 14 residues. CDR1 is MNHEY and CDR2 is SMNVEV in the germline V gene (reference sequence). Trimming left V 5 bases short and J 7 bases short, with 14 bases between.

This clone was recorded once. The CDR3 DNA reads as TGTGCCAGCAGTTTATGGGGTAGGCAGGAGCTGTTTTTT. This encodes CASSLWGRQELFF. The chain has TRBV27 and TRBJ2-2; D gene unclear. Germline CDR1 and CDR2: MNHEY and SMNVEV (reference sequence). The ends were cut back, 1 base at V and 10 bases at J, with 10 bases in the middle. The CDR3 contains 13 residues.

The CDR3 region is CASNAGLAAADTQYF. The CDR3 bases are TGTGCCAGCAACGCAGGGCTAGCAGCGGCAGATACGCAGTATTTT. The chain combines TRBV13 with TRBJ2-3; D tentatively fits TRBD1 or TRBD2 (5 bases each). Germline loops: CDR1 PRHDT, CDR2 FYEKMQ (reference sequence). This CDR3 has 15 amino acids. Trimming cost V 7 bases and J 4 bases, with 18 bases left between them.

CDR3 protein: CASTGGTYEQYF. CDR3 DNA: TGTGCCAGCACCGGCGGGACCTACGAGCAGTACTTC. This chain uses TRBV5-4 with TRBJ2-7, with TRBD2 as a possible D gene (6 bases). Trimming removed 6 bases at V and 2 bases at J, with 9 bases between. The germline V gene has CDR1 SGHNT and CDR2 YYREEE (reference sequence). The CDR3 spans 12 residues.

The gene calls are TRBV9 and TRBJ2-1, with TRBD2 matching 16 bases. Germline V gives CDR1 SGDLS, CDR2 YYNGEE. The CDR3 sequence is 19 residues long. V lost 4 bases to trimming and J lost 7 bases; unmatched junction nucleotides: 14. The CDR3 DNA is TGTGCCAGCAGCCTTCCGGGACTAGCGGGAGGGCCGAGGGGGAATGAGCAGTTCTTC. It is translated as CASSLPGLAGGPRGNEQFF.

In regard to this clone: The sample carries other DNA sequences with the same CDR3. CDR3 sequence reads: CASSDRGYGYTF. The CDR3 DNA sequence: TGTGCCAGCAGCGACAGAGGCTATGGCTACACCTTC. The gene calls are TRBV27 and TRBJ1-2; D might be TRBD1 (5 bases). Germline lookup yields CDR1 MNHEY and CDR2 SMNVEV (reference sequence). With 6 bases removed from V and 4 bases from J, the gap between germline ends came to 9 bases. The CDR3 totals 12 residues.

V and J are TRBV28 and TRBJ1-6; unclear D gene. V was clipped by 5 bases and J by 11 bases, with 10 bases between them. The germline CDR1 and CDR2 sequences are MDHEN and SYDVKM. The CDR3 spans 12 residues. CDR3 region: CASSLVAAPLHF. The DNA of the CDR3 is TGTGCCAGCAGTCTGGTTGCTGCACCCCTCCACTTT. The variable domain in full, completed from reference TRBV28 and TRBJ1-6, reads DVKVTQSSRYLVKRTGEKVFLECVQDMDHENMFWYRQDPGLGLRLIYFSYDVKMKEKGDIPEGYSVSREKKERFSLILESASTNQTSMYLCASSLVAAPLHFGNGTRLTVT.

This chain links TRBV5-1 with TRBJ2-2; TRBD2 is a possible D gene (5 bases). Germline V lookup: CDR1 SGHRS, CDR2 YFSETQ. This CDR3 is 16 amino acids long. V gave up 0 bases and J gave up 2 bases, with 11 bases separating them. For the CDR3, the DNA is TGCGCCAGCAGCTTGGGGGTCGGGATCAACACCGGGGAGCTGTTTTTT. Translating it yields CASSLGVGINTGELFF.

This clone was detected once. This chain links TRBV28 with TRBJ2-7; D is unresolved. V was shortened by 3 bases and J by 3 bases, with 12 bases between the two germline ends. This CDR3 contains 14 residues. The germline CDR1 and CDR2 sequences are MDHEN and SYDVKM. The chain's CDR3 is CASSLSRGGYEQYF. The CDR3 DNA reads TGTGCCAGCAGTTTGTCTCGAGGTGGCTACGAGCAGTACTTC. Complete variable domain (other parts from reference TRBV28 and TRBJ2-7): DVKVTQSSRYLVKRTGEKVFLECVQDMDHENMFWYRQDPGLGLRLIYFSYDVKMKEKGDIPEGYSVSREKKERFSLILESASTNQTSMYLCASSLSRGGYEQYFGPGTRLTVT.

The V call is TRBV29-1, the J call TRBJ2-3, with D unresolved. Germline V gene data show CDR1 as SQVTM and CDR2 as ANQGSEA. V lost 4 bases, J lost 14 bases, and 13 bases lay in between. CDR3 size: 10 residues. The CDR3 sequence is CSVVENFGYF. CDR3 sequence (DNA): TGCAGCGTTGTTGAAAATTTTGGGTATTTT.

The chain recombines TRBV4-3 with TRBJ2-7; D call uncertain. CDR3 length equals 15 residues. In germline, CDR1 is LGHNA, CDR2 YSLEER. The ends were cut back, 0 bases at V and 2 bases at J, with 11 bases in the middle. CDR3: CASSQEVLPPYEQYF. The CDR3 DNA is TGCGCCAGCAGCCAAGAGGTCCTCCCTCCCTACGAGCAGTACTTC.

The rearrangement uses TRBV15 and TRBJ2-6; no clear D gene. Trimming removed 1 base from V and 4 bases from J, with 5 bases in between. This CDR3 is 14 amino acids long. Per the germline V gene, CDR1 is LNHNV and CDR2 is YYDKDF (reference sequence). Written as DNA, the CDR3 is TGTGCCACCAGCAGAGTGAGGGGGGCCAACGTCCTGACTTTC. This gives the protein CATSRVRGANVLTF.

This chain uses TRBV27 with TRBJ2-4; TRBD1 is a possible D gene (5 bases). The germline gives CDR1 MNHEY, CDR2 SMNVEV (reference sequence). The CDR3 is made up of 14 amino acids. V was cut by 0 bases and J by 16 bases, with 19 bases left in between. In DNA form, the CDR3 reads TGTGCCAGCAGTTTATCGGGGCGCCCGAAAGACCCTTACTTC. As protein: CASSLSGRPKDPYF.